This T cell receptor (beta chain) was identified during a study of T cells in Graves' hyperthyroidism and ophthalmopathy. Study results and limitations: Most expanded thyroid clonotypes above 0.001 also appeared in blood. Ophthalmopathy got predicted by the model a median approximately 6.3 months before its onset. A model of 13 V-J features distinguished ophthalmopathy from stable hyperthyroidism.

Not enrolled were patients with uncontrolled infection, other autoimmune disease, pregnancy or lactation. In the case of this clonotype: The antigen is unknown.

TCR beta CDR3 regions were amplified from RNA transcripts. HTBI primers were used for first-round RT-PCR of the TCR CDR3. MiXCR, applied by TCRdb to the multiplex PCR reads, yields one record per CDR3 protein. In the table there are around 760,000 distinct CDR3 sequences, around 40% of which are singletons. This TCR was sampled from a woman aged 40 to 55 with Graves' hyperthyroidism. Sequenced: blood.

The CDR3 here is CASTRDRGSVTQYF. As DNA, the CDR3 is TGTGCCAGCACCCGGGACAGGGGGTCCGTGACCCAGTACTTC. The rearrangement links TRBV7-9 to TRBJ2-5; 11 positions agree with TRBD1. The CDR3 has 14 residues. After removal of 7 bases from V and 7 bases from J, the junction contained 8 bases not matched to a gene. The V gene's germline CDR1 is SEHNR and CDR2 FQNEAQ (reference sequence).